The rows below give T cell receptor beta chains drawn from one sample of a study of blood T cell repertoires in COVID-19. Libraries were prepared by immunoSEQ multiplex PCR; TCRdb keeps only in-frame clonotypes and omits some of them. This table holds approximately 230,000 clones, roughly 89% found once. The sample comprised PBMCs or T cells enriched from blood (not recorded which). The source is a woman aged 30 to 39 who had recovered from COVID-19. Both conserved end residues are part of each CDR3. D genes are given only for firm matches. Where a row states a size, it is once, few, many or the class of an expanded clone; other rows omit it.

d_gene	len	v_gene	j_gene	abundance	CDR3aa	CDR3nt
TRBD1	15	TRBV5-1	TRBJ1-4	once	CASSGTGTANEKLFF	TGCGCCAGCAGCGGGACCGGGACAGCAAATGAAAAACTGTTTTTT
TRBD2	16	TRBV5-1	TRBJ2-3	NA	CASSTANSGIGDTQYF	TGCGCCAGCAGCACCGCAAATAGCGGGATTGGAGATACGCAGTATTTT
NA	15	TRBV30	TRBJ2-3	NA	CAWDSAADYTDTQYF	TGTGCCTGGGACTCCGCGGCGGATTATACAGATACGCAGTATTTT
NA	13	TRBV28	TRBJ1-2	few	CASSLGSPYGYTF	TGTGCCAGCAGTTTAGGCTCACCCTATGGCTACACCTTC
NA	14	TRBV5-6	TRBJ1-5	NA	CASSVTASNQPQHF	TGTGCCAGCAGCGTGACAGCTAGCAATCAGCCCCAGCATTTT
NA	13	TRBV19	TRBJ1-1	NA	CASTIRQNTEAFF	TGTGCCAGTACCATCAGGCAAAACACTGAAGCTTTCTTT
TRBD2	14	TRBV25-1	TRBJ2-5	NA	CASRVAGDRETQYF	TGTGCCAGCAGAGTAGCGGGAGACCGGGAGACCCAGTACTTC
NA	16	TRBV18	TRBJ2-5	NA	CASSPPLRGQGETQYF	TGTGCCAGCTCACCACCACTAAGGGGCCAGGGAGAGACCCAGTACTTC
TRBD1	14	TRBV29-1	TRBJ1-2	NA	CSVEDGDRSGGYTF	TGCAGCGTTGAAGATGGGGACAGAAGTGGTGGCTACACCTTC
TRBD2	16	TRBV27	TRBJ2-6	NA	CASSLLAGAGANVLTF	TGTGCCAGCAGTTTATTAGCGGGAGCTGGGGCCAACGTCCTGACTTTC
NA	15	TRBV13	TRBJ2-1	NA	CASSFTWSSYNEQFF	TGTGCCAGCAGCTTTACTTGGAGCTCCTACAATGAGCAGTTCTTC
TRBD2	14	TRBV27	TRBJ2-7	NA	CASSSSGRSYEQYF	TGTGCCAGCAGCTCTAGCGGGAGGTCCTACGAGCAGTACTTC
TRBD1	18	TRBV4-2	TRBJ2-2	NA	CASSRRSQDRGRTGELFF	TGTGCCAGCAGTCGAAGAAGCCAGGACAGGGGGCGCACCGGGGAGCTGTTTTTT
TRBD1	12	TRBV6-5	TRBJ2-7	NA	CASRDRDYEQYF	TGTGCCAGCAGGGACAGGGACTACGAGCAGTACTTC
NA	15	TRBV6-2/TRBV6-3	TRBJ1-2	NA	CASSRTISVSYGYTF	TGTGCCAGCAGTAGAACCATATCTGTCAGCTATGGCTACACCTTC
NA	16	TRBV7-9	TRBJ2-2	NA	CASSSPRALGAGELFF	TGTGCCAGCAGCTCCCCCCGGGCCCTCGGGGCCGGGGAGCTGTTTTTT
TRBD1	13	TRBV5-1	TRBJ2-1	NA	CASTTGTGNEQFF	TGCGCCAGCACGACCGGGACAGGTAATGAGCAGTTCTTC
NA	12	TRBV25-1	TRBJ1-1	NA	CASSWGGTEAFF	TGTGCCAGCAGTTGGGGGGGCACTGAAGCTTTCTTT
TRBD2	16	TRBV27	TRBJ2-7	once	CASSRNLAGGWYEQYF	TGTGCCAGCAGTCGTAACCTAGCGGGAGGTTGGTACGAGCAGTACTTC
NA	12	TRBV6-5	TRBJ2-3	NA	CAGDLPPDTQYF	TGTGCCGGGGACTTACCCCCAGATACGCAGTATTTT
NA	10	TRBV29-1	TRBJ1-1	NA	CSASNTEAFF	TGCAGCGCATCAAACACTGAAGCTTTCTTT
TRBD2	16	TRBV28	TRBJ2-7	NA	CASSPMGLAGDYEQYF	TGTGCCAGCAGTCCGATGGGACTAGCGGGGGACTACGAGCAGTACTTC
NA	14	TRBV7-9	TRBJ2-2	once	CASSEDRWTGELFF	TGTGCCAGCAGCGAAGACAGATGGACCGGGGAGCTGTTTTTT
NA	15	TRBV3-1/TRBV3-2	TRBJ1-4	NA	CASSPDSATNEKLFF	TGTGCCAGCAGCCCGGACAGTGCAACTAATGAAAAACTGTTTTTT
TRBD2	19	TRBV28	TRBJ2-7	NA	CASSLITPAGAGGVYEQYF	TGTGCCAGCAGTTTAATTACCCCGGCGGGGGCGGGAGGCGTCTACGAGCAGTACTTC
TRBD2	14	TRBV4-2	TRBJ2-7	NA	CASSPGGLVYEQYF	TGTGCCAGCAGCCCCGGAGGACTAGTCTACGAGCAGTACTTC
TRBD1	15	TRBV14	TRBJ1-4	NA	CASKRQGAPNEKLFF	TGTGCCAGCAAGAGACAGGGGGCGCCTAATGAAAAACTGTTTTTT
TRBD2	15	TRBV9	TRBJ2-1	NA	CASSGTSGRGAEQFF	TGTGCCAGCAGCGGGACTAGCGGGAGAGGGGCGGAGCAGTTCTTC
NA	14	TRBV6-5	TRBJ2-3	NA	CASRRTASTDTQYF	TGTGCCAGCAGGAGGACAGCTAGCACAGATACGCAGTATTTT
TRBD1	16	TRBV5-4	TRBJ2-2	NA	CASTRGRTGGIGELFF	TGTGCCAGCACCCGGGGGAGGACAGGGGGCATCGGGGAGCTGTTTTTT
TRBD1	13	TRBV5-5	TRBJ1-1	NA	CASQGQMNTEAFF	TGTGCCAGCCAGGGACAGATGAACACTGAAGCTTTCTTT
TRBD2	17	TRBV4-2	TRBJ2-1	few	CASSQDSSGSPYNEQFF	TGTGCCAGCAGCCAAGACTCTAGCGGGAGCCCCTACAATGAGCAGTTCTTC
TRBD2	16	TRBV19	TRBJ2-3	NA	CASSTTASGRSDTQYF	TGTGCCAGTAGTACCACGGCGAGCGGGAGGTCAGATACGCAGTATTTT
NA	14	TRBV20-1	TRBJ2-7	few	CSASIGSRSYEQYF	TGCAGTGCTAGTATCGGGAGTAGGTCCTACGAGCAGTACTTC
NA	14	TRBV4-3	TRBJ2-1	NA	CASSPWLGAYEQFF	TGCGCCAGCAGCCCCTGGTTGGGGGCCTATGAGCAGTTCTTC
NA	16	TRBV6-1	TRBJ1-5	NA	CASSERGARGNQPQHF	TGTGCCAGCAGTGAACGGGGGGCGAGAGGCAATCAGCCCCAGCATTTT
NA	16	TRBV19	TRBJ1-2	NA	CASNDRSLGGSYGYTF	TGTGCCAGTAACGATCGGTCTTTAGGGGGTTCCTATGGCTACACCTTC
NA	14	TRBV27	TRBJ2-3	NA	CASSLGRSTDTQYF	TGTGCCAGCAGTTTGGGGAGATCCACAGATACGCAGTATTTT
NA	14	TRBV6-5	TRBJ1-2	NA	CASSYGQTNYGYTF	TGTGCCAGCAGTTACGGGCAGACTAACTATGGCTACACCTTC
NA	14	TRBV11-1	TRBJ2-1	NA	CASSLAREYNEQFF	TGTGCCAGCAGCTTAGCGCGAGAGTACAATGAGCAGTTCTTC
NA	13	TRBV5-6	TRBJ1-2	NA	CASSPIGGYGYTF	TGTGCCAGCAGCCCAATTGGAGGATATGGCTACACCTTC
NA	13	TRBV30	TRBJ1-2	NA	CAWNMAGNYGYTF	TGTGCCTGGAATATGGCGGGGAACTATGGCTACACCTTC
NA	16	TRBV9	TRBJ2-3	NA	CASSLTGGVSTDTQYF	TGTGCCAGCAGCCTGACTGGCGGAGTTAGCACAGATACGCAGTATTTT
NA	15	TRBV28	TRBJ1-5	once	CASSFLDRNNQPQHF	TGTGCCAGCAGTTTCCTGGACAGAAATAATCAGCCCCAGCATTTT
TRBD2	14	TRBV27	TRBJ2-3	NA	CASKKRGSTDTQYF	TGTGCCAGCAAAAAGCGGGGGAGCACAGATACGCAGTATTTT
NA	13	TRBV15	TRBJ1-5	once	CATSRGPVEPQHF	TGTGCCACCAGCAGAGGTCCCGTAGAGCCCCAGCATTTT
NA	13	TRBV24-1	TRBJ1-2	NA	CATSGSNDYGYTF	TGTGCCACCAGTGGCAGTAACGACTATGGCTACACCTTC
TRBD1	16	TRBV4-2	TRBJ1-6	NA	CASSLGTVSYNSPLHF	TGTGCCAGCAGCCTCGGGACAGTCTCCTATAATTCACCCCTCCACTTT
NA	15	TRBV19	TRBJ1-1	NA	CASSKRTGEGTEAFF	TGTGCCAGTAGTAAGCGTACCGGGGAAGGAACTGAAGCTTTCTTT
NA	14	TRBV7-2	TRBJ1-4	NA	CASSLVLGAEKLFF	TGTGCCAGCAGCTTAGTGTTGGGGGCTGAAAAACTGTTTTTT
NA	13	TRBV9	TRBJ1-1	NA	CASSREIDTEAFF	TGTGCCAGCTCACGGGAAATTGACACTGAAGCTTTCTTT
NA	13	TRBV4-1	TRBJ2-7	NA	CASSHYDSYEQYF	TGCGCCAGCAGCCACTATGACAGTTACGAGCAGTACTTC
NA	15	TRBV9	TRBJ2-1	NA	CASSGQTSSYNEQFF	TGTGCCAGCAGCGGACAGACCAGCTCCTACAATGAGCAGTTCTTC
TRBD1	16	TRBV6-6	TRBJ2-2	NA	CASRRGDRGEGGELFF	TGTGCCAGCCGGAGGGGGGACAGGGGTGAAGGCGGGGAGCTGTTTTTT
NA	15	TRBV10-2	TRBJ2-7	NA	CASTGEGRSSYEQYF	TGCGCCTCCACCGGCGAGGGCAGAAGCTCCTACGAGCAGTACTTC